Given below is one T cell receptor (beta chain) in context. Its antigen is as yet unknown. The data stem from a study of shared clonotypes between healthy human individuals. The assay used deep level. Every immunoSEQ plate was one replicate of a subset's evenly spread DNA. The repertoire was sequenced with immunoSEQ multiplex PCR; TCRdb's copy has only in-frame clones and lacks some. The sample lists some 2 million clones, 85% to 95% seen once, with more than 0.1% in the top ten. Findings of the study overall: Clonotype sharing among the donors was expected to vary with sequencing depth. Blood was the sole source, and tissue repertoires probably differ.

This TCR was recovered from a man aged 18-30 years in good health. The source material was naive CD4+ T cells sorted from blood. Subset reported: CD45RA+ positively selected.

The CDR3 here is CASSLSRTLNTGELFF. The CDR3 nucleotides read TGTGCCAGCAGTTTATCCCGGACATTGAACACCGGGGAGCTGTTTTTT. V gene TRBV27 combines with J gene TRBJ2-2; D is possibly TRBD1 (5 bases). Germline V gene data show CDR1 as MNHEY and CDR2 as SMNVEV (reference sequence). CDR3 length: 16 amino acids. The V gene lost 0 bases and the J gene lost 1 base, with 9 bases spanning the gap.